Each of the 7 T cell receptor beta chains below was sequenced from the same sample in a study of response to subunit inactivated influenza vaccine. MiXCR, run by TCRdb on the RT-PCR reads, gives a single entry per CDR3 protein. The sample includes 610,000 or so distinct CDR3 sequences, 12% to 15% of them seen just once. The sample in question was PBMCs from blood, obtained 11 to 12 days after vaccination. The receptors here all came from a man aged 50 or older who received an inactivated influenza vaccine.

This chain joins TRBV12-3 or TRBV12-4 and TRBJ2-1, with 13 bases identical to TRBD2. Losses at the gene ends were 7 bases for V and 6 bases for J; bases not matched to a gene: 3. The CDR3 is 14 amino acids. CDR3 residues: CASIGLAGVNEQFF. The CDR3 DNA sequence: TGTGCCAGCATTGGACTAGCGGGAGTCAATGAGCAGTTCTTC.

This clonotype has more than one count but fewer than ten. Germline and junction disagree at one end, which may indicate a read error. The V call is TRBV7-7, the J call TRBJ2-5; D not resolved. Looked up from germline, CDR1 is SSHAT and CDR2 is FNYEAQ (reference sequence). This CDR3 region has 14 residues. The CDR3 DNA reads TGTGCTAGCAGCTCCGGCAGGAGCCAAGAGACCCAGTACTTC. This sequence encodes CASSSGRSQETQYF.

For this clonotype: At one end, the junction sequence differs from germline, possibly due to a read error. This rearrangement joins TRBV10-3 to TRBJ1-2; D possibly corresponds to TRBD1 (6 bases). Germline-derived CDR1 and CDR2 are ENHRY and SYGVKD. There are 12 residues in the CDR3. CDR3 bases: TGTGCCATCAGCCCTGGGCAGGGGAGCTGCGCCTTC. This encodes CAISPGQGSCAF.

This clonotype has a handful of counts. This sequence joins TRBV2 and TRBJ1-4; 10 bases are a match to TRBD1. V lost 4 bases and J lost 5; bases outside the gene matches: 10. In germline, CDR1 is SNHLY, CDR2 FYNNEI. The CDR3 is 17 residues long. CDR3 DNA sequence: TGTGCCAGCAGTGGACAGGGGGCGGTTGGGCAGAATGAAAAACTGTTTTTT. Translated: CASSGQGAVGQNEKLFF.

This clonotype appeared a few times. The chain is built from TRBV28 and TRBJ2-7, with D maybe TRBD1 (5 bases). This CDR3 region has 16 residues. Germline V gives CDR1 MDHEN, CDR2 SYDVKM. V gave up 3 bases and J gave up 7 bases, with 22 bases separating them. The CDR3 DNA reads TGTGCCAGCAGTTTTCTCCAGGGTTTTGTTATTGTTGAGCAGTACTTC. As protein: CASSFLQGFVIVEQYF.

The V gene is TRBV2, the J gene TRBJ1-3; tentatively, D is TRBD1 (6 bases). CDR1 and CDR2 (germline): SNHLY, FYNNEI. Trimming took off 3 bases at V and 0 bases at J, with 6 bases between the two ends. This CDR3 spans 14 amino acids. CDR3 DNA: TGTGCCAGCAGTGAGGACAGCTCTGGAAACACCATATATTTT. Protein sequence: CASSEDSSGNTIYF.

This clonotype has just a few counts. V usage is TRBV20-1 and J usage is TRBJ2-1, with D possibly matching TRBD2 (6 bases). With 2 bases removed from V and 0 bases from J, the gap between germline ends came to 11 bases. The germline gives CDR1 DFQATT, CDR2 SNEGSKA (reference sequence). The CDR3 spans 15 residues. The CDR3 reads CSARPGLSSYNEQFF. CDR3 bases: TGCAGTGCTAGACCGGGACTGAGCTCCTACAATGAGCAGTTCTTC.